These T cell receptor beta chains were read from a single sample in a study of beta chain features in type 1 diabetes. Profiled with immunoSEQ multiplex PCR; TCRdb holds only in-frame clones, not every one. In the table there are some 230,000 clones, about 10% of which are singletons. Sequencing used naive CD4+ T cells from blood. The receptors stem from a woman under 30 in good health. CDR3s include the opening cysteine and the closing phenylalanine or tryptophan. A D gene is named only where the DNA matches it firmly. Size is omitted from some rows. Given values are once, few, many or a class for expanded clones.

v_call	clone_size	j_call	d_call	cdr3_nt	cdr3_aa
TRBV18	NA	TRBJ2-5	NA	TGTGCCAGCTCACCAAATCGGGAAGAGACCCAGTACTTC	CASSPNREETQYF
TRBV14	few	TRBJ2-1	TRBD2	TGTGCCAGCAGCCCCATAGCGGGTATAGCGAATGAGCAGTTCTTC	CASSPIAGIANEQFF
TRBV7-9	few	TRBJ1-1	NA	TGTGCCAGCAGCTTAAGTGGGGGCTGGAAAGCTTTCTTT	CASSLSGGWKAFF
TRBV5-4	NA	TRBJ2-3	NA	TGTGCCAGCTCCAACGGCGGGAACCCAGATACGCAGTATTTT	CASSNGGNPDTQYF
TRBV6-5	few	TRBJ2-7	NA	TGTGCCAGCAGTTACGGGCAGGGAAGGGAGCAGTACTTC	CASSYGQGREQYF
TRBV9	many	TRBJ2-3	TRBD2	TGTGCCAGCAGCTCCTCAGCGGGAGGGACAGATACGCAGTATTTT	CASSSSAGGTDTQYF
TRBV7-6	NA	TRBJ2-4	TRBD2	TGTGCCAGCAGCCCAGGACTAGCGGGGGTCAATTTACTAGCCAAAAACATTCAGTACTTC	CASSPGLAGVNLLAKNIQYF
TRBV19	NA	TRBJ2-5	NA	TGTGCCAGTAGTTGGCAGGGCCAAGAGACCCAGTACTTC	CASSWQGQETQYF
TRBV2	NA	TRBJ1-1	TRBD1	TGTGCCAGCCTCCGGGACAGTGTACCCCGTGTATTT	CASLRDSVPRVF
TRBV19	NA	TRBJ2-1	TRBD2	TGTGCCAGTACCCTCCTCGGGACTAGCGGGAGAAGGGGGAATGAGCAGTTCTTC	CASTLLGTSGRRGNEQFF
TRBV25-1	NA	TRBJ1-2	NA	TGTGCCAGCAGTGAACTGCAGGGTTACTATGGCTACACCTTC	CASSELQGYYGYTF
TRBV5-6	few	TRBJ1-6	NA	TGTGCCAGCAGCTTTACCCCGGGGAGGGACGACCATTCACCCCTCCACTTT	CASSFTPGRDDHSPLHF
TRBV7-9	NA	TRBJ2-5	NA	TGTGCCAGCAGCTTAAGAGGAGCGACGGAGACCCAGTACTTC	CASSLRGATETQYF
TRBV7-8	few	TRBJ1-1	NA	TGTGCCAGCACCCTAGGACGCTGGGACTTGAACACTGAAGCTTTCTTT	CASTLGRWDLNTEAFF
TRBV30	few	TRBJ1-4	NA	TGTGCCTGGAGGAGGGAAAAACTGTTTTTT	CAWRREKLFF
TRBV29-1	NA	TRBJ1-2	TRBD1	TGCAGCGTCCTCGGACAGGGACCTGGCTACACCTTC	CSVLGQGPGYTF
TRBV6-5	NA	TRBJ2-1	NA	TGTGCCAGCAGTCCGGGACCACGGGGGATGTTCTTC	CASSPGPRGMFF
TRBV5-1	NA	TRBJ2-7	NA	TGCGCCAGCAGCTATAGTAATCAGGGGTACGAGCAGTACTTC	CASSYSNQGYEQYF
TRBV5-1	few	TRBJ1-1	TRBD1	TGCGCCAGCAGCTTGGACAGGGGCGGCACTGAAGCTTTCTTT	CASSLDRGGTEAFF
TRBV19	NA	TRBJ2-1	TRBD1	TGTGCCAGTAGTACCGGGACAGGGGTTTACAATGAGCAGTTCTTC	CASSTGTGVYNEQFF
TRBV30	few	TRBJ2-7	NA	TGTGCCTGGAGTGGTTGGCCCGACTCCTACGAGCAGTACTTC	CAWSGWPDSYEQYF
TRBV25-1	NA	TRBJ1-3	NA	TGTGCCAGCAGTGGCCCGCCCGGGAACACCATATATTTT	CASSGPPGNTIYF
TRBV19	few	TRBJ2-1	NA	TGTGCCAGTAGTATACTTGGCGGGGTCCGCTACAATGAGCAGTTCTTC	CASSILGGVRYNEQFF
TRBV2	NA	TRBJ1-1	NA	TGTGCCAGCAGGAGAGGAATTATGAACACTGAAGCTTTCTTT	CASRRGIMNTEAFF
TRBV19	few	TRBJ1-5	TRBD1	TGTGCCAGTACCTCCGGGACAGGGAGCAATCAGCCCCAGCATTTT	CASTSGTGSNQPQHF
TRBV5-1	NA	TRBJ2-7	NA	TGCGCCAGCAGCTTGGATACTAACGCGCTGTACTTC	CASSLDTNALYF
TRBV4-2	NA	TRBJ1-1	NA	TGTGCCAGCAGCCAAGCCCCCCAGGGGTTAGAAGGGGCTTTCTTT	CASSQAPQGLEGAFF
TRBV30	NA	TRBJ2-1	TRBD2	TGTGCCTGGAGTCTTACGGGACTAGCGGGATTGAATGAGCAGTTCTTC	CAWSLTGLAGLNEQFF
TRBV6-5	NA	TRBJ1-2	NA	TGTGCCAGCCGTACTCTCGCGGGGGCCTATGGCTACACCTTC	CASRTLAGAYGYTF